This T cell receptor beta chain was retrieved from a study of T cells in Graves' hyperthyroidism and ophthalmopathy. Looking at the study overall: At the time of initial diagnosis and before any treatment, peripheral blood was collected.

CDR3 length: 17 amino acids. Germline assignment: CDR1 SGHNT and CDR2 YENEEA. A word on this clonotype: At one of its ends the junction is not consistent with the germline gene, which may arise from a read error.

From RNA transcripts, TCR beta CDR3 regions were amplified. During a first-round RT-PCR of the TCR CDR3, the HTBI primer set was used. Each CDR3 protein gets one entry after TCRdb re-called the multiplex PCR reads with MiXCR. The sample has roughly 100,000 distinct CDR3 sequences, roughly 50% seen once. The clonotype originates from a man between 40 and 49 years old with Graves' hyperthyroidism. This chain joins TRBV11-3 and TRBJ2-3, with 7 bases identical to TRBD2. Specimen: blood. In nucleotides, the CDR3 is TGTGCCAGCGGCTTAGGGATTCTTGCGGGAGCGGGAGATACGCAGTATTTT. Its translation is CASGLGILAGAGDTQYF.